Listed below are T cell receptor beta chains from one sample, sequenced in a study of blood T cell repertoires in COVID-19. The data were produced by immunoSEQ multiplex PCR, yet TCRdb's version contains in-frame clones alone and is incomplete. The sample holds a few hundred thousand clones, 75% to 90% seen once. Specimen: peripheral blood. The receptors were sampled from a human donor in a cohort sampled during active COVID-19. Both conserved end residues are part of each CDR3. Fields, in order: J gene, V gene, D gene, clone size, CDR3 DNA, CDR3 protein. The D gene is left open where the match is weak. Part of the rows lack a size; the others show once, few, many or a class for expanded clones.

>TRBJ1-5|TRBV2|TRBD1|.
TGTGCCACAAAAGCCGGACAGGGCGGGCAGCCCCAGCATTTT
CATKAGQGGQPQHF
>TRBJ2-1|TRBV2|.|.
TGTGCCAGCAGGACCACAGGGAATGAGCAGTTCTTC
CASRTTGNEQFF
>TRBJ1-5|TRBV6-2/TRBV6-3|TRBD1|.
TGTGCCAGCAGTTACTGGCACCGAGGACAGGGGGTAGGTCAGCCCCAGCATTTT
CASSYWHRGQGVGQPQHF
>TRBJ1-1|TRBV7-2|.|.
TGTGCCAGCAGCTTAATCGGGACACGGGGCGGACAAGAACGGGCTGAAGCTTTCTTT
CASSLIGTRGGQERAEAFF
>TRBJ1-2|TRBV5-4|TRBD1|.
TGTGCCAGCAGTGCGACAGGGCCCTATGGCTACACCTTC
CASSATGPYGYTF
>TRBJ1-1|TRBV25-1|.|once
TGTGCCAGCAGTTCAGTGAACACTGAAGCTTTCTTT
CASSSVNTEAFF
>TRBJ1-3|TRBV7-9|.|few
TGTGCCAGCAGCTTAGTCCAGGGCACTGGAAACACCATATATTTT
CASSLVQGTGNTIYF
>TRBJ2-1|TRBV19|TRBD1|.
TGTGCCAGTAGTTACCAGGGGGCCGGTTACAATGAGCAGTTCTTC
CASSYQGAGYNEQFF
>TRBJ2-7|TRBV3-1/TRBV3-2|.|.
TGTGCCAGCAGCCAGGGTACCAGCGGCTACGAGCAGTACTTC
CASSQGTSGYEQYF
>TRBJ2-7|TRBV9|.|many
TGTGCCAGCAGCGCCGCCGGGGGGCAGACCTACGAGCAGTACTTC
CASSAAGGQTYEQYF
>TRBJ1-5|TRBV24-1|.|.
TGTGCCACCAGTGATTCGACAGATCAGCCCCAGCATTTT
CATSDSTDQPQHF
>TRBJ2-7|TRBV27|.|.
TGTGCCAGCAGTTTCGGGGGGCGCGGGATCTACGAGCAGTACTTC
CASSFGGRGIYEQYF
>TRBJ2-7|TRBV29-1|TRBD1|.
TGCAGCGCTAGACAGGGGGCCCACGAGCAGTACTTC
CSARQGAHEQYF
>TRBJ2-3|TRBV13|.|once
TGTGCCAGCAGCCCCGACTACGGAGGGGCAGATACGCAGTATTTT
CASSPDYGGADTQYF
>TRBJ2-1|TRBV7-3|TRBD2|.
TGTGCCAGCAGCCCCACGCGTCAACTAGCGAGATACAATGAGCAGTTCTTC
CASSPTRQLARYNEQFF
>TRBJ1-4|TRBV5-1|TRBD1|.
TGCGCCAGCAGCCACGGACAGGCTGAAAAACTGTTTTTT
CASSHGQAEKLFF
>TRBJ2-7|TRBV2|TRBD2|.
TGTGCCAGCAGCAGGAGGACTAGTTGGTACTTC
CASSRRTSWYF
>TRBJ2-7|TRBV6-2/TRBV6-3|.|.
TGTGCCAGCAGTTACACCCGAGGGAGGTCCTACGAGCAGTACTTC
CASSYTRGRSYEQYF
>TRBJ2-7|TRBV4-2|TRBD2|.
TGTGCCAGCAGGCATTCGGGGGGGACCTACGAGCAGTACTTC
CASRHSGGTYEQYF
>TRBJ2-7|TRBV15|TRBD1|.
TGTGCCACCAGCCGGGACAGATCTTACGAGCAGTACTTC
CATSRDRSYEQYF
>TRBJ2-1|TRBV5-4|TRBD2|once
TGTGCCAGCAGCCGTAACATCCTTAGCGGGAGTAGCGATGAGCAGTTCTTC
CASSRNILSGSSDEQFF
>TRBJ2-7|TRBV4-3|TRBD2|.
TGCGCCAGCAGCCATAGCGGCGGGAGAGGAGCATACGAGCAGTACTTC
CASSHSGGRGAYEQYF
>TRBJ1-1|TRBV28|TRBD1|.
TGTGCCAGCAGCCCGGACAGGGGAGACGCTTTCTTT
CASSPDRGDAFF
>TRBJ2-7|TRBV6-2/TRBV6-3|.|few
TGTGCCAGCAGTTACAGGGGGTACGAGCAGTACTTC
CASSYRGYEQYF
>TRBJ2-1|TRBV18|TRBD1|.
TGTGCCAGCTCACCACCGAGGGGGCATGGGGATGAGCAGTTCTTC
CASSPPRGHGDEQFF
>TRBJ2-7|TRBV5-1|.|.
TGCGCCAGCAGCCCCGGTCAGGGCGCCTCCTACGAGCAGTACTTC
CASSPGQGASYEQYF
>TRBJ2-7|TRBV20-1|TRBD2|few
TGCAGTGCTAGTCCAGCGGGAGTCTACGAGCAGTACTTC
CSASPAGVYEQYF
>TRBJ2-1|TRBV27|TRBD2|.
TGTGCCAGCAGTGAGCGGGGACCTAACAATGAGCAGTTCTTC
CASSERGPNNEQFF
>TRBJ2-7|TRBV4-2|TRBD2|.
TGTGCCAGCAGCCAGTCTACTAGCGGCCTCTCCTACGAGCAGTACTTC
CASSQSTSGLSYEQYF
>TRBJ1-3|TRBV6-6|.|.
TGTGCCAGCAGTTACTCACCAGGGGCGGGCGGAAACACCATATATTTT
CASSYSPGAGGNTIYF
>TRBJ2-5|TRBV7-9|.|.
TGTGCCAGCAGCGAACCACTAGCCGGGGAGACCCAGTACTTC
CASSEPLAGETQYF
>TRBJ1-5|TRBV19|.|medium-sized
TGTGCCAGCTGTGACAGCTATAGCAATCAGCCCCAGCATTTT
CASCDSYSNQPQHF
>TRBJ1-5|TRBV7-8|.|.
TGTGCCAGCAGCCCTACAGAAAATCAGCCCCAGCATTTT
CASSPTENQPQHF
>TRBJ1-2|TRBV12-3/TRBV12-4|.|.
TGTGCCAGCAGTTTATTTAGAGACTATGGCTACACCTTC
CASSLFRDYGYTF
>TRBJ1-2|TRBV12-3/TRBV12-4|.|.
TGTGCCAGCAGGGAGGGGCAGGTGTATGGCTACACCTTC
CASREGQVYGYTF
>TRBJ2-1|TRBV14|TRBD2|.
TGTGCCAGCAGCCTAGGACTAGCGGGGTACAATGAGCAGTTCTTC
CASSLGLAGYNEQFF
>TRBJ2-7|TRBV6-6|.|.
TGTGCCAGCAGTCGCGACAGGACCTACGAGCAGTACTTC
CASSRDRTYEQYF
>TRBJ1-4|TRBV2|TRBD1|.
TGTGCCAGCAGATTTCCGGGACAGACTCTTGAAAAACTGTTTTTT
CASRFPGQTLEKLFF
>TRBJ1-5|TRBV3-1/TRBV3-2|.|few
TGTGCCAGCAGCCAAGGGCTGGGCAATCAGCCCCAGCATTTT
CASSQGLGNQPQHF
>TRBJ2-1|TRBV5-1|.|.
TGCGCCAGCAGCTTGAACGCGGGTGAGCAGTTCTTC
CASSLNAGEQFF
>TRBJ2-2|TRBV5-4|TRBD2|few
TGTGCCAGCAGCTTACGATGGCTAGCGGGTAACACCGGGGAGCTGTTTTTT
CASSLRWLAGNTGELFF
>TRBJ2-7|TRBV11-2|.|.
TGTGCCAGCAGCTCCTGGGACACCTCCTACGAGCAGTACTTC
CASSSWDTSYEQYF
>TRBJ1-2|TRBV27|TRBD1|.
TGTGCCAGCAGCCTACTCGGGACAGGGGCGGGCTACACCTTC
CASSLLGTGAGYTF
>TRBJ2-7|TRBV5-4|TRBD2|.
TGTGCCAGCAGCTTGGCTGGGACTAGCAGCTACGAGCAGTACTTC
CASSLAGTSSYEQYF
>TRBJ1-1|TRBV29-1|.|.
TGCAGCGTTGCCGGGGGGCAGAACACTGAAGCTTTCTTT
CSVAGGQNTEAFF
>TRBJ1-5|TRBV7-9|.|.
TGTGCCAGCAGCTTAGGACTTGAGGGCAATCAGCCCCAGCATTTT
CASSLGLEGNQPQHF
>TRBJ2-3|TRBV27|.|.
TGTGCCAGCAGTTATGGGGCAGCCAAATTCACAGATACGCAGTATTTT
CASSYGAAKFTDTQYF
>TRBJ1-5|TRBV5-1|.|.
TGCGCCAGCAGCTTGGGGCAGAATCAGCCCCAGCATTTT
CASSLGQNQPQHF
>TRBJ2-1|TRBV4-3|TRBD2|.
TGCGCCAGCAGCCGATCTAGCGGGAGGGCCTTTCGTGAGCAGTTCTTC
CASSRSSGRAFREQFF
>TRBJ2-7|TRBV11-3|TRBD2|.
TGTGCCAGCAGCTTATTGACTAGCGGCGAGCAGTACTTC
CASSLLTSGEQYF
>TRBJ2-7|TRBV30|TRBD1|.
TGTGCCTGGAGTCTTACAGGGGCGGGCTACGAGCAGTACTTC
CAWSLTGAGYEQYF
>TRBJ1-2|TRBV29-1|.|once
TGCAGCGTTAAAGGAGACTTCTATGGCTACACCTTC
CSVKGDFYGYTF
>TRBJ2-1|TRBV24-1|TRBD2|.
TGTGCCACCAGTGATTTGGACAGCGGGGGGTCCTACAATGAGCAGTTCTTC
CATSDLDSGGSYNEQFF
>TRBJ2-3|TRBV27|.|few
TGTGCCAGCAGTTCCCGGACTAGCACAGATACGCAGTATTTT
CASSSRTSTDTQYF
>TRBJ1-2|TRBV3-1/TRBV3-2|.|.
TGTGCCAGCAGCCAAGAACAATACAGAAACTATGGCTACACCTTC
CASSQEQYRNYGYTF
>TRBJ2-3|TRBV11-3|TRBD2|.
TGTGCCAGCAGCTTACGCGGGAGGTGGGATACGCAGTATTTT
CASSLRGRWDTQYF
>TRBJ1-1|TRBV5-4|TRBD1|.
TGTGCCAGCAGCCGCATGACAGGGGAAACTGAAGCTTTCTTT
CASSRMTGETEAFF
>TRBJ2-1|TRBV28|TRBD1|.
TGTGCCAGCAGTCTGCCGGGGACAGGGTACAATGAGCAGTTCTTC
CASSLPGTGYNEQFF
>TRBJ2-2|TRBV4-3|.|.
TGCGCCAGCAGCCAAGCTCCCCCAGGGGGAGGCACCGGGGAGCTGTTTTTT
CASSQAPPGGGTGELFF